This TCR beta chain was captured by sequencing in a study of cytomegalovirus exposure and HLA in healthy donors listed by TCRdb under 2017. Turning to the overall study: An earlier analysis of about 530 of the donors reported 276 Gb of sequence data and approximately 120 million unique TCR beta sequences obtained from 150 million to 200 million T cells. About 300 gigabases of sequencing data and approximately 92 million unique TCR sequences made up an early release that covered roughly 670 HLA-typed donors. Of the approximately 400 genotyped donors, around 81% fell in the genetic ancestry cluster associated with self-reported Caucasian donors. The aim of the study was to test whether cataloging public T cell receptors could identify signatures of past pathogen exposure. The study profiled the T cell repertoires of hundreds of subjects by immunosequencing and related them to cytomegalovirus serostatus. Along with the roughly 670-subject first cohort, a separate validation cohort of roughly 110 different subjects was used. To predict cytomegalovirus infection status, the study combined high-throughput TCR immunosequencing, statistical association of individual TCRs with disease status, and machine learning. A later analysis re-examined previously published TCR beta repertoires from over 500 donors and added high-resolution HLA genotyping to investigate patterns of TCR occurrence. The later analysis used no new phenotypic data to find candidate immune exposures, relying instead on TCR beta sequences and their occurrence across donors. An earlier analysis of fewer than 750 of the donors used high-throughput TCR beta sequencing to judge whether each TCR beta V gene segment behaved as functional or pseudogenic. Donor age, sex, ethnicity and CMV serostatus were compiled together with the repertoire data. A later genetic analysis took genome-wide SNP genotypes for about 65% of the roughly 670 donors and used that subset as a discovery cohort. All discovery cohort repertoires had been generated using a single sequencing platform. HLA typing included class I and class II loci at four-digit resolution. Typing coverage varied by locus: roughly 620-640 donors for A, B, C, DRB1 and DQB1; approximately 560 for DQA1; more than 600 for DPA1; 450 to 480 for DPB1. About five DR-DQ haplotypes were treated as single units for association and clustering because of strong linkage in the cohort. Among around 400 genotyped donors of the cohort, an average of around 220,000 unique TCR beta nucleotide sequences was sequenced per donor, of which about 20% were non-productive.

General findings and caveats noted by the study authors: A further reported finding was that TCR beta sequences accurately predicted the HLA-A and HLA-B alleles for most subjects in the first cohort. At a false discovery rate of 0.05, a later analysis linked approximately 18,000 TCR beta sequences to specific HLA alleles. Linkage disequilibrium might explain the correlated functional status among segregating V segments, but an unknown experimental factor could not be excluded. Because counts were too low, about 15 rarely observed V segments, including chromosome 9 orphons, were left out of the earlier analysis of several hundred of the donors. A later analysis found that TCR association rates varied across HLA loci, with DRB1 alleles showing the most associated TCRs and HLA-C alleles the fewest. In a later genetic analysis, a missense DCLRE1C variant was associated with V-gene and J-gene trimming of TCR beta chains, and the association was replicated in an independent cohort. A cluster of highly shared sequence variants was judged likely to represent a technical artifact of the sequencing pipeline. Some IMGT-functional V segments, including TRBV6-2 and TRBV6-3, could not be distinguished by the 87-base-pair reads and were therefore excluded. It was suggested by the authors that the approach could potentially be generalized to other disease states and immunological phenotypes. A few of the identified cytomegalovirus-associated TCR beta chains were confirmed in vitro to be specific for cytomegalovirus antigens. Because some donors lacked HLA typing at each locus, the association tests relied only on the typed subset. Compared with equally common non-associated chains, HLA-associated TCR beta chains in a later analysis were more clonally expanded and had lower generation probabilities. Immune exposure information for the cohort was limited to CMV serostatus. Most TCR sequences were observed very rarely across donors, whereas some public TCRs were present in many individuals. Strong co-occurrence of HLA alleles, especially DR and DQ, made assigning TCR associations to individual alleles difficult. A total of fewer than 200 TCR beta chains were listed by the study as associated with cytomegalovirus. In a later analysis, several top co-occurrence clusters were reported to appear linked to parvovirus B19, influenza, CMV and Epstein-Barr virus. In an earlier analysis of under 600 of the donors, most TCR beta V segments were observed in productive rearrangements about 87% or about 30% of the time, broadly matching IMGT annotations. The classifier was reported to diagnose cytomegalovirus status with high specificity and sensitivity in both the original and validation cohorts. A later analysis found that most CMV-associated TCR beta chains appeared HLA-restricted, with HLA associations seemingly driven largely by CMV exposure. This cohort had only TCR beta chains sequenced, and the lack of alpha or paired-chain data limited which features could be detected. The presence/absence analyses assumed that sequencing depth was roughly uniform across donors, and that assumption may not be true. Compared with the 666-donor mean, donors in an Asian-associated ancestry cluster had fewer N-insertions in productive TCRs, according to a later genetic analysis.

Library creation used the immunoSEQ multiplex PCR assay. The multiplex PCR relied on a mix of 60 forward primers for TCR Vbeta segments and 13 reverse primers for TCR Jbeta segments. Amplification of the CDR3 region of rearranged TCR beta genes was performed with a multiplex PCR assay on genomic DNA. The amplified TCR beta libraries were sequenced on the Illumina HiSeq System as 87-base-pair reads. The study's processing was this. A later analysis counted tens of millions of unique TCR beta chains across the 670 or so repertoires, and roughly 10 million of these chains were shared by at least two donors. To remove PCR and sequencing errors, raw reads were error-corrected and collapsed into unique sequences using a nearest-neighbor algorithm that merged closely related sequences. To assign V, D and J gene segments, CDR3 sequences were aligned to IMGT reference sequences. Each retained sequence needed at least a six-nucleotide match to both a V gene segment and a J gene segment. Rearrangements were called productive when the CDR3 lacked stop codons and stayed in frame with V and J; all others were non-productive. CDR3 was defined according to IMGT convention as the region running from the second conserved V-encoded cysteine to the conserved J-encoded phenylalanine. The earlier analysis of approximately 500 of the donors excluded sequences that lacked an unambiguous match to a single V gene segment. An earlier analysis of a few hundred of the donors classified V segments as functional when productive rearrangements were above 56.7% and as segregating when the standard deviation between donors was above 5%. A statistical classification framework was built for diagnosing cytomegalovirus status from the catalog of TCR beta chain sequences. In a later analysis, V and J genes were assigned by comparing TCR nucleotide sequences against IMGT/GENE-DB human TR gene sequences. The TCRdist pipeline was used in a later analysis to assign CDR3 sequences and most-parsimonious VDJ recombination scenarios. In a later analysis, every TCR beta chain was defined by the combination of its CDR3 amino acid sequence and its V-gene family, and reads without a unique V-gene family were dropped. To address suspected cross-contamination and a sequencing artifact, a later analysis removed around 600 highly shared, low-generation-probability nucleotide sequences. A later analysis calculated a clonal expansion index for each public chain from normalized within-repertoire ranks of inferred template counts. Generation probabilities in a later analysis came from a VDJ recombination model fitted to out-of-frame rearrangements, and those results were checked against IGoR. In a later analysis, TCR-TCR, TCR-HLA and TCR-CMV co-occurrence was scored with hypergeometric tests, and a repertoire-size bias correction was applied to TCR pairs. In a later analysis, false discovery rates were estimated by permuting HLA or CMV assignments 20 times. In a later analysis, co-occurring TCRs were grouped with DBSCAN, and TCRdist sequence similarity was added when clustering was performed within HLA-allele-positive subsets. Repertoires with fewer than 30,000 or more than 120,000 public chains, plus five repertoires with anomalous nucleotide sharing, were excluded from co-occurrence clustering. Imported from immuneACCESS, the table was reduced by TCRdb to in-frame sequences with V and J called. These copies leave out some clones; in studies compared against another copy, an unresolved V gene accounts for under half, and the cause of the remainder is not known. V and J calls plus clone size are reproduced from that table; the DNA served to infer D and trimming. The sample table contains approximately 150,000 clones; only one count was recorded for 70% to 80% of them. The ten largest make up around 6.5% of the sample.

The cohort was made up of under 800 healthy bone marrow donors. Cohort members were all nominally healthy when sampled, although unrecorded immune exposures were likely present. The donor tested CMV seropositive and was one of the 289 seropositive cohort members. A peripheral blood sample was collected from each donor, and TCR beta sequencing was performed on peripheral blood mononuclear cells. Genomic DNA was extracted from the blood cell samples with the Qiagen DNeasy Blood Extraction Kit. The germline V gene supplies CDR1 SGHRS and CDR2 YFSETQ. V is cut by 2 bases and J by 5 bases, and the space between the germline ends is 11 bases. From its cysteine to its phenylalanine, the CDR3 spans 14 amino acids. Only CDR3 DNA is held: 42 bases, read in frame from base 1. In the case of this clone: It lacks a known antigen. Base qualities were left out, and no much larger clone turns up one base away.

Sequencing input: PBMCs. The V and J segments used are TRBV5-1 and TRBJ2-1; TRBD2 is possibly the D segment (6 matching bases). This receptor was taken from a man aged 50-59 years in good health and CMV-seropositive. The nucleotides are TGCGCCAGCAGCTTTAGCGGCTCAAACAATGAGCAGTTCTTC. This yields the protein CASSFSGSNNEQFF.